This entry is about one T cell receptor (beta chain). Germline V lookup: CDR1 LGHNA, CDR2 YSLEER. The V and J ends lost 1 base and 4 bases, in that order; junction bases with no gene match: 2. CDR3 size: 15 residues. Each sample's TCRB immunosequencing used five hundred nanograms of biopsy DNA. Data came from immunoSEQ multiplex PCR; TCRdb stores just in-frame clones and leaves some out. The profile covers tens of thousands of clones, with about 89% appearing a single time and roughly 1.9% taken by the ten largest. Time point described: neoterminal ileum biopsy at postoperative endoscopy, about 6 months after surgery. Adults with ileal or ileocolonic Crohn's disease and an indication for resection were eligible. This sample was included in a study of T cell repertoires in ileal Crohn's disease.

The rearrangement links TRBV4-3 to TRBJ2-3; 10 bases align to TRBD1. The TCR originated in an adult with Crohn's disease. The source material was ileal tissue. The chain's CDR3 is CASSQADRGADTQYF. In DNA form, the CDR3 reads TGCGCCAGCAGCCAAGCGGACAGGGGGGCAGATACGCAGTATTTT.